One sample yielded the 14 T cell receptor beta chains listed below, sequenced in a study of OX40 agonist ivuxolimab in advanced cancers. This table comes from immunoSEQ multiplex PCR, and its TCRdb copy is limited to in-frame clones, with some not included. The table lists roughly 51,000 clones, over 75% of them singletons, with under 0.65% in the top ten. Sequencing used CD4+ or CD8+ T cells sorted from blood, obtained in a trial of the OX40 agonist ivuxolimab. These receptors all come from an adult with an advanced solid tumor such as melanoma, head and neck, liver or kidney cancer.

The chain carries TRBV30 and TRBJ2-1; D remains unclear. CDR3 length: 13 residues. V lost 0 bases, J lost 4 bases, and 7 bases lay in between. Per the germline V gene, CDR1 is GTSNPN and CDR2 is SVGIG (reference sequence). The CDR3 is CAWSVRFYNEQFF. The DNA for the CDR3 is TGTGCCTGGAGTGTACGATTTTACAATGAGCAGTTCTTC. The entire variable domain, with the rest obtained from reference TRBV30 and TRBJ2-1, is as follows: SQTIHQWPATLVQPVGSPLSLECTVEGTSNPNLYWYRQAAGRGLQLLFYSVGIGQISSEVPQNLSASRPQDRQFILSSKKLLLSDSGFYLCAWSVRFYNEQFFGPGTRLTVL.

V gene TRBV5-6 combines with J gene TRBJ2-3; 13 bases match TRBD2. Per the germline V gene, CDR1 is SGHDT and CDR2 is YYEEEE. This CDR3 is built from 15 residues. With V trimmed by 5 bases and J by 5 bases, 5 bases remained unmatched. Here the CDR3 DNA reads TGTGCCAGCAGTCCACTAGCGGGAGGGTTAGATACGCAGTATTTT. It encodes CASSPLAGGLDTQYF.

The CDR3 DNA follows: TGTGCCAGCAGCTTATTGGGGGCCGTCGGGGAGCTGTTTTTT. Translated: CASSLLGAVGELFF. This chain joins TRBV7-3 and TRBJ2-2; possibly TRBD1 for D (6 bases). Per germline, CDR1 SGHTA and CDR2 FQGTGA. The germline V and J ends were trimmed by 2 bases and 7 bases, with 11 bases remaining between them. The CDR3 has 14 amino acids.

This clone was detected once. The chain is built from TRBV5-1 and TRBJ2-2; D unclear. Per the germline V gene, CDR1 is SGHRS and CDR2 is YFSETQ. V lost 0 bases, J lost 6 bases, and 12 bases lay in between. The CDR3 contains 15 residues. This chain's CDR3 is CASSLASTWAGELFF. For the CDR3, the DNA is TGCGCCAGCAGCTTGGCCTCCACCTGGGCCGGGGAGCTGTTTTTT.

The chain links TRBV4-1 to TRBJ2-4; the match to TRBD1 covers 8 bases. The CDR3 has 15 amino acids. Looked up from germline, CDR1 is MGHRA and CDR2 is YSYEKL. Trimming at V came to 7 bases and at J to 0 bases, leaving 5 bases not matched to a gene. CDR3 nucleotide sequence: TGCGCCAGCAAGAGGACAGGGTTAGCCAAAAACATTCAGTACTTC. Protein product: CASKRTGLAKNIQYF.

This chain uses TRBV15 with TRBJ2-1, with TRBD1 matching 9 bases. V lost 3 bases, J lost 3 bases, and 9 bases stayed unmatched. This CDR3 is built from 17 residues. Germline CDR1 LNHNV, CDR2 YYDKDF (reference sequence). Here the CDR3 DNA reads TGTGCCACCAGCAGTGAAGGACCGGGACAGGGCTACAATGAGCAGTTCTTC. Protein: CATSSEGPGQGYNEQFF.

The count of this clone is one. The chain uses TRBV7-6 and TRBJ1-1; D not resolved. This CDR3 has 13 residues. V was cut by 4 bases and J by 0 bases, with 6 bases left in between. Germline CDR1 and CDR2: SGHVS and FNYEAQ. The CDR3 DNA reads TGTGCCAGCAGCTCCTCCGTGAACACTGAAGCTTTCTTT. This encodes CASSSSVNTEAFF.

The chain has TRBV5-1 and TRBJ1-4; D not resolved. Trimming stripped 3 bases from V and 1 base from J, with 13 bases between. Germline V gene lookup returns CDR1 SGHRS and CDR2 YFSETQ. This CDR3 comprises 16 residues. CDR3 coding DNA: TGCGCCAGCAGCTCCGGGAGCCCCCTAACTAATGAAAAACTGTTTTTT. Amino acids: CASSSGSPLTNEKLFF.

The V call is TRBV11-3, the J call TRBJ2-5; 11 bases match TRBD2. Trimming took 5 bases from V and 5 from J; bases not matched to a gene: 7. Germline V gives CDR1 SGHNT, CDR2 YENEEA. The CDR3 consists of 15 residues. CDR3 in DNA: TGTGCCAGCAGCACTACTAGCGGGAGATGGGAGACCCAGTACTTC. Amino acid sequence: CASSTTSGRWETQYF.

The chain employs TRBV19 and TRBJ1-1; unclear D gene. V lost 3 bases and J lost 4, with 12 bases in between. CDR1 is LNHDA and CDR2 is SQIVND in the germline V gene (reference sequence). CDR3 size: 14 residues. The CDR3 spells CASSIGRVGTEAFF. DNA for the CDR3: TGTGCCAGTAGTATTGGGAGGGTGGGCACTGAAGCTTTCTTT.

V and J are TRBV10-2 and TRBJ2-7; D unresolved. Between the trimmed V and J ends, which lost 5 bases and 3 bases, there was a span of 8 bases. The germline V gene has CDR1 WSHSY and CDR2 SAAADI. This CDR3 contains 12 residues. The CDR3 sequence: CASSMRNYEQYF. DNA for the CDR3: TGCGCCAGCAGTATGCGGAACTACGAGCAGTACTTC.

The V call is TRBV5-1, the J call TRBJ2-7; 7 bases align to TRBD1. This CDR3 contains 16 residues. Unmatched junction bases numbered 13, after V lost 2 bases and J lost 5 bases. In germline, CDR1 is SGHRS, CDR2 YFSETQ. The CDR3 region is CASSLNRQGLYHEQYF. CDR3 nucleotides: TGCGCCAGCAGCTTAAATAGACAGGGCCTTTACCACGAGCAGTACTTC.

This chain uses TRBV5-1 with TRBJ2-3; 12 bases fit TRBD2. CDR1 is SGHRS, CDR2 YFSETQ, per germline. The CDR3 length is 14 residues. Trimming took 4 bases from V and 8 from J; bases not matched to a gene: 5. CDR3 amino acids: CASSLAGGPGTQYF. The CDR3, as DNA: TGCGCCAGCAGCCTAGCGGGAGGGCCGGGTACGCAGTATTTT.

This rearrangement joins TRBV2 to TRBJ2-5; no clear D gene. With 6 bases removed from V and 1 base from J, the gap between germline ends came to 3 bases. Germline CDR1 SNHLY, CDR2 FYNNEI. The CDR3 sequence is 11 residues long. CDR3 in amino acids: CASSPQETQYF. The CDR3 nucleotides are TGTGCCAGCAGCCCCCAAGAGACCCAGTACTTC.